This T cell receptor beta chain was documented in a study of shared clonotypes between healthy human individuals. Study information: For every donor, three CD4 naive, three CD4 memory, two CD8 naive and one CD8 memory plates were used.

The CDR3 is 14 amino acids. V lost 7 bases and J lost 3; bases outside the gene matches: 6. The germline V gene encodes CDR1 MNHEY and CDR2 SVGAGI. Remarks on this clone: What it recognizes is unknown.

Assay used: immunoSEQ multiplex PCR; TCRdb lists only in-frame clones, some missing. Counted here are around 2.5 million clones, under 95% occurring once; the ten biggest clones make up roughly 0.39%. Findings and limits, study-wide: Among the subsets, naive ones generally showed larger estimated richness than memory ones. Relative to clonotypes present in all four donors, those not shared had lower generation probabilities.

Sample: naive CD4+ T cells from PBMCs. The subset is: CD45RA+ positively selected. The chain links TRBV6-5 to TRBJ2-5; 9 bases align to TRBD1. This clonotype was sampled from a man aged 18 to 29 in good health. Some clones in this sample may be carry-over from other donors' samples. CDR3: CASNTRTGEETQYF. The CDR3 DNA reads TGTGCCAGCAATACCCGGACAGGGGAAGAGACCCAGTACTTC.